The sequence of this T cell receptor beta chain was determined in a study of blood T cell repertoires in COVID-19. Looking at the study overall: The United States, Italy and Spain were the sources of the acute and convalescent COVID-19 samples. In each case, the material was cDNA or gDNA derived from T cells, B-cell-depleted T cells, or PBMCs.

Study processing details: Scientists estimated how many nucleated cells there were by amplifying reference gene primers. The assay was immunoSEQ multiplex PCR, and TCRdb's table has in-frame clones only and misses some. That table furnishes V, J and clone size, whereas the DNA furnished D and trimming. This sample carries roughly 250,000 clones, 75% to 90% of them seen once, and the ten largest clones take around 7.2%. Trimming removed 1 base from V and 4 bases from J; junction bases left unmatched: 8. CDR3 size: 17 residues. The germline V gene encodes CDR1 MNHEY and CDR2 SMNVEV (reference sequence).

Sequenced: peripheral blood. This chain uses TRBV27 with TRBJ2-1; 9 nucleotides match TRBD1. This TCR was sampled from a man aged 55 to 69 who had recovered from COVID-19. The DNA for the CDR3 is TGTGCCAGCAGTTTATACGCCGGACAGGGGATTTACAATGAGCAGTTCTTC. Protein sequence: CASSLYAGQGIYNEQFF.